This is a list of T cell receptor beta chains from one sample in a study of blood T cell repertoires in COVID-19. Some clones are missing from TCRdb's copy, which holds only in-frame ones; the method was immunoSEQ multiplex PCR. The table shows roughly 260,000 clones, with roughly four fifths occurring only once. The sample was peripheral blood. The source is a woman between 65 and 79 years old with acute or convalescent COVID-19. CDR3s include the opening cysteine and the closing phenylalanine or tryptophan. D genes are given only for firm matches. Clone sizes are given selectively: once, few, many, or a class where the clone is expanded.

TRBV3-1/TRBV3-2	TRBJ2-5	.	.	CASRSRETQYF	TGTGCCAGCAGGAGCCGGGAGACCCAGTACTTC
TRBV9	TRBJ1-5	TRBD1	once	CASSRQGTGPQHF	TGTGCCAGCAGCCGACAGGGGACAGGGCCCCAGCATTTT
TRBV9	TRBJ2-2	TRBD1	.	CASSVEQGTAGELFF	TGTGCCAGCAGCGTAGAACAGGGGACAGCCGGGGAGCTGTTTTTT
TRBV7-2	TRBJ1-4	TRBD1	.	CASSPSTGRNEKLFF	TGTGCCAGCAGCCCCTCGACAGGGCGGAATGAAAAACTGTTTTTT
TRBV7-9	TRBJ1-1	TRBD1	.	CASSLGTGFQEAFF	TGTGCCAGCAGCTTGGGGACAGGTTTTCAGGAAGCTTTCTTT
TRBV2	TRBJ1-4	.	.	CASNRANEKLFF	TGTGCCAGCAACAGAGCTAATGAAAAACTGTTTTTT
TRBV7-9	TRBJ2-1	TRBD1	.	CASSVTGFGEQFF	TGTGCCAGCAGCGTGACAGGGTTCGGTGAGCAGTTCTTC
TRBV19	TRBJ2-7	.	.	CASRLGDEQYF	TGTGCCAGTAGGCTAGGGGACGAGCAGTACTTC
TRBV7-2	TRBJ1-2	TRBD1	.	CASSLVTGLDNYGYTF	TGTGCCAGCAGCTTAGTGACAGGGTTGGATAACTATGGCTACACCTTC
TRBV19	TRBJ1-1	.	.	CASSINRVTEAFF	TGTGCCAGTAGTATTAACAGGGTCACTGAAGCTTTCTTT
TRBV11-2	TRBJ2-7	TRBD1	.	CASSQTGGPYEQYF	TGTGCCAGCAGCCAGACAGGGGGTCCGTACGAGCAGTACTTC
TRBV4-3	TRBJ1-1	.	.	CASSQASGLGNTEAFF	TGCGCCAGCAGCCAAGCCTCCGGGTTAGGGAACACTGAAGCTTTCTTT
TRBV6-5	TRBJ1-2	.	once	CASRNTGNTNYGYTF	TGTGCCAGCAGGAACACAGGGAATACTAACTATGGCTACACCTTC
TRBV19	TRBJ1-6	TRBD1	once	CASSLGTGVDSPLHF	TGTGCCAGTAGTCTAGGGACAGGGGTCGATTCACCCCTCCACTTT
TRBV7-2	TRBJ1-2	TRBD1	.	CASSPGQKIYGYTF	TGTGCCAGCAGCCCGGGACAGAAGATCTATGGCTACACCTTC
TRBV20-1	TRBJ1-2	TRBD1	.	CSASKGGDGYTF	TGCAGTGCTAGTAAAGGGGGCGATGGCTACACCTTC
TRBV4-3	TRBJ2-1	.	.	CASSQDRSRGGNEQFF	TGCGCCAGCAGCCAAGATCGGTCCAGGGGTGGCAATGAGCAGTTCTTC
TRBV4-1	TRBJ1-3	.	few	CASSQDLQSGNTIYF	TGCGCCAGCAGCCAAGATTTACAGAGTGGAAACACCATATATTTT
TRBV5-4	TRBJ2-4	TRBD1	once	CASSFLPGTGLNIQYF	TGTGCCAGCAGCTTTTTGCCCGGGACAGGGTTAAACATTCAGTACTTC
TRBV25-1	TRBJ2-5	.	.	CASSEFRFQETQYF	TGTGCCAGCAGTGAATTTCGTTTTCAAGAGACCCAGTACTTC
TRBV5-6	TRBJ1-2	TRBD1	once	CASSFYRGENYGYTF	TGTGCCAGCAGCTTCTACAGGGGCGAAAACTATGGCTACACCTTC
TRBV6-4	TRBJ2-7	TRBD1	.	CASSDSLPNTRDRSHEQYF	TGTGCCAGCAGTGACTCGCTCCCTAACACCCGGGACAGGAGCCACGAGCAGTACTTC
TRBV24-1	TRBJ2-2	TRBD1	few	CATSDLGQGNTGELFF	TGTGCCACCAGTGATTTAGGACAGGGGAACACCGGGGAGCTGTTTTTT
TRBV5-6	TRBJ1-1	TRBD1	.	CASSLRTGALREAFF	TGTGCCAGCAGCTTGCGGACAGGGGCGCTACGTGAAGCTTTCTTT
TRBV5-1	TRBJ2-7	.	once	CASSPAGRTYEQYF	TGCGCCAGCAGCCCAGCAGGGAGGACCTACGAGCAGTACTTC
TRBV6-2/TRBV6-3	TRBJ2-5	.	.	CASSYSRTAKETQYF	TGTGCCAGCAGTTACTCTAGGACAGCCAAAGAGACCCAGTACTTC
TRBV6-5	TRBJ1-4	.	.	CASSYLGGPEKLFF	TGTGCCAGCAGTTACTTGGGGGGACCCGAAAAACTGTTTTTT
TRBV5-6	TRBJ2-7	TRBD1	few	CASSRNRGLYEQYF	TGTGCCAGCAGCCGGAACAGGGGGCTTTACGAGCAGTACTTC